The clone carrying this T cell receptor beta chain was detected a few times. Its antigen is unidentified. The PCR ran on 60 Vbeta and 13 Jbeta primers. Original data processing: It was a later analysis that counted roughly 79 million unique TCR beta chains, of which approximately 9.9 million were shared. Clones were read by immunoSEQ multiplex PCR, and TCRdb kept only the in-frame ones, dropping some. Clone size and the V and J calls come from that table; the DNA yielded D and trimming. The table shows some 140,000 clones, with approximately 71% occurring only once. This entry comes from a study of cytomegalovirus exposure and HLA in healthy donors. Study results and caveats: Most of the TCR beta V segments (in an earlier analysis) were productive either about 87% or about 30% of the time.

Nominally healthy donors provided the samples, though records likely missed some immune exposures. The receptor comes from a man aged 25-45 years in good health and CMV-seronegative. Sample: PBMCs.

The CDR3 loop reads CASARNEDSGNTIYF. CDR3 nucleotides: TGTGCCAGCGCCCGAAATGAGGACTCTGGAAACACCATATATTTT. The V call is TRBV6-6, the J call TRBJ1-3, with no clear D. Germline CDR1 MNHNY, CDR2 SVGAGI (reference sequence). The germline V and J ends were trimmed by 8 bases and 0 bases, with 14 bases remaining between them. The CDR3 spans 15 residues.